The 20 T cell receptor beta chains below all came from one sample that was sequenced in a study of cytomegalovirus exposure and HLA in healthy donors. The PCR had 60 Vbeta and 13 Jbeta primers. Method: immunoSEQ multiplex PCR; TCRdb's copy keeps in-frame clones and lacks some. Among more than 150,000 clones listed, around 84% were seen once. The sequenced material came from PBMCs. Every receptor here comes from a girl aged 2 to 10 in good health and CMV-seropositive.

This clone was seen only a few times. The rearrangement uses TRBV10-3 and TRBJ2-4; 9 positions match TRBD2. With 0 bases clipped from V and 6 bases from J, the junction kept 3 bases outside the gene matches. The V gene's germline CDR1 is ENHRY and CDR2 SYGVKD. The CDR3 consists of 15 residues. The chain's CDR3 is CAISESISGRNIQYF. The CDR3 DNA is TGTGCCATCAGTGAGTCGATTAGCGGGAGAAACATTCAGTACTTC.

J is TRBJ1-5 and V is TRBV27; the D gene is possibly TRBD1 (6 bases). The CDR3 runs 17 residues. The germline V gene encodes CDR1 MNHEY and CDR2 SMNVEV (reference sequence). Deletions cut 5 bases from V and 0 bases from J, with 17 bases between. The CDR3 nucleotides are TGTGCCAGCAGTATCATTGGCGGGGGCGTTAGCAATCAGCCCCAGCATTTT. This encodes CASSIIGGGVSNQPQHF.

CDR3 in amino acids: CASSARGSTYEQYF. Written as DNA, the CDR3 is TGCGCCAGCAGCGCCCGAGGATCCACCTACGAGCAGTACTTC. V and J are TRBV5-1 and TRBJ2-7, with D unclear. Trimming cost V 4 bases and J 2 bases, with 13 bases left between them. CDR1 and CDR2 (germline): SGHRS, YFSETQ. This CDR3 comprises 14 residues.

The chain recombines TRBV5-1 with TRBJ1-1; a possible D gene is TRBD1 (5 bases). The CDR3 is made up of 15 amino acids. Germline assignment: CDR1 SGHRS and CDR2 YFSETQ. Trimming left V 2 bases short and J 2 bases short, with 13 bases between. The CDR3 bases are TGCGCCAGCAGCTTCGGGGGAGTAGAAAACACTGAAGCTTTCTTT. This encodes CASSFGGVENTEAFF. The full variable domain, rest sourced from reference TRBV5-1 and TRBJ1-1, is KAGVTQTPRYLIKTRGQQVTLSCSPISGHRSVSWYQQTPGQGLQFLFEYFSETQRNKGNFPGRFSGRQFSNSRSEMNVSTLELGDSALYLCASSFGGVENTEAFFGQGTRLTVV.

The V call is TRBV2, the J call TRBJ2-5; 8 bases are shared with TRBD1. Trimming cost V 4 bases and J 3 bases; bases outside gene matches: 4. Germline-derived CDR1 and CDR2 are SNHLY and FYNNEI. The CDR3 is 14 residues long. The CDR3 region is CASSVNRGEETQYF. The CDR3 DNA reads TGTGCCAGCAGTGTGAACAGGGGGGAAGAGACCCAGTACTTC.

The rearrangement joins TRBV19 to TRBJ2-7, with 11 bases aligning to TRBD2. After removal of 4 bases from V and 4 bases from J, the junction contained 9 bases not matched to a gene. The CDR3 is 16 residues long. The germline gives CDR1 LNHDA, CDR2 SQIVND (reference sequence). CDR3 residues: CASSSRTSGSGYEQYF. For the CDR3, the DNA is TGTGCCAGTAGTAGCCGAACTAGCGGGAGTGGGTACGAGCAGTACTTC.

The rearrangement links TRBV11-2 to TRBJ2-7, with D perhaps TRBD2 (6 bases). CDR3 length: 14 residues. The germline V and J ends were trimmed by 4 bases and 4 bases, with 14 bases remaining between them. CDR1 SGHAT and CDR2 FQNNGV come from the germline V gene. CDR3 region: CASSSRTAGYEQYF. The CDR3 nucleotides read TGTGCCAGCAGCTCCAGGACGGCGGGGTACGAGCAGTACTTC.

The rearrangement links TRBV7-3 to TRBJ2-3, with a tentative D call TRBD1 (5 bases). Germline loops: CDR1 SGHTA, CDR2 FQGTGA. V dropped 3 bases and J dropped 2 bases, with 9 bases sitting between them. The CDR3 sequence is 14 residues long. CDR3 amino acids: CASSLTDLTDTQYF. The CDR3 bases are TGTGCCAGCAGCTTGACAGATCTCACAGATACGCAGTATTTT.

The chain uses TRBV30 and TRBJ1-5; a possible D gene is TRBD1 (5 bases). This CDR3 has 15 residues. CDR1 is GTSNPN, CDR2 SVGIG, per germline (reference sequence). Deletions cut 1 base from V and 2 bases from J, with 12 bases between. Here the CDR3 reads CAWSGTRGGNQPQHF. The CDR3 nucleotides read TGTGCCTGGAGTGGTACACGGGGGGGCAATCAGCCCCAGCATTTT.

This rearrangement joins TRBV7-2 to TRBJ1-1; 9 nucleotides line up with TRBD1. CDR3 length: 15 residues. Germline assignment: CDR1 SGHTA and CDR2 FQGNSA. Trimming at V came to 4 bases and at J to 7 bases, leaving 10 bases not matched to a gene. The CDR3, as DNA: TGTGCCAGCAGCTGGGGTCCCGGGACAGGGAGTGAAGCTTTCTTT. This gives the protein CASSWGPGTGSEAFF.

The chain uses TRBV9 and TRBJ2-2; a weak D match, TRBD1 (5 bases). V gave up 0 bases and J gave up 7 bases, with 10 bases separating them. The CDR3 runs to 14 residues. Germline loops: CDR1 SGDLS, CDR2 YYNGEE. The CDR3 loop reads CASSVAARDGELFF. The CDR3 DNA reads TGTGCCAGCAGCGTAGCGGCCAGGGACGGGGAGCTGTTTTTT.

This chain connects TRBV2 to TRBJ2-7; a weak D match, TRBD2 (5 bases). CDR1 is SNHLY and CDR2 is FYNNEI in the germline V gene. The V gene lost 8 bases and the J gene lost 0 bases, with 14 bases spanning the gap. This CDR3 is 14 amino acids long. This CDR3 reads CASGLLIFSYEQYF. The CDR3 DNA sequence: TGTGCCAGCGGACTGCTGATCTTCTCCTACGAGCAGTACTTC.

The chain carries TRBV5-1 and TRBJ1-3; 8 bases are shared with TRBD1. V shed 3 bases, J shed 3 bases, and the junction held 14 bases outside the gene matches. The length of the CDR3 is 18 residues. Germline lookup yields CDR1 SGHRS and CDR2 YFSETQ. The CDR3 DNA sequence: TGCGCCAGCAGCTACTGGGACAGGAGTGTCCCGGTTGGAAACACCATATATTTT. Its translation: CASSYWDRSVPVGNTIYF.

The gene calls are TRBV7-8 and TRBJ2-7, with 13 positions matching TRBD2. Trimming cost V 6 bases and J 4 bases; bases outside gene matches: 6. Germline V lookup: CDR1 SGHVS, CDR2 FQNEAQ. The CDR3 is made up of 15 amino acids. The CDR3 reads CASRSLAGGRYEQYF. CDR3 nucleotide sequence: TGTGCCAGCAGATCACTAGCGGGGGGGAGGTACGAGCAGTACTTC.

This chain uses TRBV13 with TRBJ1-2; D possibly corresponds to TRBD1 (5 bases). The germline V gene has CDR1 PRHDT and CDR2 FYEKMQ (reference sequence). The V end was cut by 4 bases, the J end by 7 bases, with 16 bases between. The CDR3 spans 14 residues. As DNA, the CDR3 is TGTGCCAGCAGCTCCCAAGGGAGGGGAAGTGGCTACACCTTC. Protein sequence: CASSSQGRGSGYTF.

This clone was seen a single time. The V gene is TRBV13, the J gene TRBJ2-7; 10 positions match TRBD2. Germline V gene lookup returns CDR1 PRHDT and CDR2 FYEKMQ (reference sequence). V was pared by 2 bases and J by 4 bases, with 5 bases of the junction left unmatched. The CDR3 has 15 residues. This CDR3 is CASSLYSSGSYEQYF. CDR3 in DNA: TGTGCCAGCAGCTTATATTCTAGCGGGAGTTACGAGCAGTACTTC.

This clone was observed a single time. The chain is built from TRBV19 and TRBJ2-7; 7 positions match TRBD1. The germline CDR1 and CDR2 sequences are LNHDA and SQIVND (reference sequence). J gave up 7 bases and V 2 bases, and 14 bases lay outside the gene matches. This CDR3 spans 16 amino acids. The CDR3, as DNA: TGTGCCAGTAGTATAACACCCACAGGGGTCCCCGGGGAGCAGTACTTC. It is translated as CASSITPTGVPGEQYF.

V gene TRBV9 combines with J gene TRBJ2-3, with TRBD2 matching 7 bases. Germline V gene data show CDR1 as SGDLS and CDR2 as YYNGEE. The CDR3 extends over 15 amino acids. Trimming at V came to 0 bases and at J to 9 bases, leaving 10 bases not matched to a gene. The CDR3 DNA reads TGTGCCAGCAGCGTAGAGGCCCCTAGCGGATACACGCAGTATTTT. Residues: CASSVEAPSGYTQYF.

This clone occurred a few times. V gene TRBV6-1 combines with J gene TRBJ1-2, with D possibly TRBD1 on 5 matching bases. The CDR3 covers 13 residues. With 5 bases removed from V and 4 bases from J, the gap between germline ends came to 11 bases. Germline CDR1 MNHNS, CDR2 SASEGT. CDR3 loop: CASSHGGSYGYTF. Here the CDR3 DNA reads TGTGCCAGCAGTCACGGGGGGAGCTATGGCTACACCTTC.

The genes are TRBV6-5 and TRBJ2-7; weak D call: TRBD1 (6 bases). Germline V gene lookup returns CDR1 MNHEY and CDR2 SVGAGI. This CDR3 is built from 13 residues. Trimming stripped 7 bases from V and 0 bases from J, with 10 bases between. The CDR3 is CASIGTSSYEQYF. The CDR3 region has the DNA TGTGCCAGCATTGGGACATCCTCCTACGAGCAGTACTTC.